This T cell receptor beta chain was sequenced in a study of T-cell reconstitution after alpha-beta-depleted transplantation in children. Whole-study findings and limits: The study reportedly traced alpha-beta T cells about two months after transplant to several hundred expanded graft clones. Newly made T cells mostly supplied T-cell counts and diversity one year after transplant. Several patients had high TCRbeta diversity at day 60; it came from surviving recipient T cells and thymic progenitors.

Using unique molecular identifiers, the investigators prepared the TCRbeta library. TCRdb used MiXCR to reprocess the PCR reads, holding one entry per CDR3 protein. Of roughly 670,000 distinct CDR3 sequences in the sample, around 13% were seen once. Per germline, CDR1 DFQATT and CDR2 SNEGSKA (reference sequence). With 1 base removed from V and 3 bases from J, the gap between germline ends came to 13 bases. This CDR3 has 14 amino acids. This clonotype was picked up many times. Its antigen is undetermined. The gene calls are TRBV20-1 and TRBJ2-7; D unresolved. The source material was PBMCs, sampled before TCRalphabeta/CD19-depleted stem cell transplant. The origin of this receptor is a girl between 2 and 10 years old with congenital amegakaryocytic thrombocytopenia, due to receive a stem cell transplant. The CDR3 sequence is CSARGSLNYYEQYF. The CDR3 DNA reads TGCAGTGCTAGAGGTTCCCTCAACTACTACGAGCAGTACTTC.